This is a list of T cell receptor beta chains from one sample in a study of cytomegalovirus exposure and HLA in healthy donors. Produced via immunoSEQ multiplex PCR; TCRdb's table is partial and in-frame only. The sample shows about 160,000 clones, over 60% of them seen only once. Sequencing used PBMCs. These TCRs come from a woman aged 40-49 years in good health and CMV-seronegative. The conserved cysteine and the conserved F or W are not part of the CDR3 here.

>TRBV5-6
ASSPIGLEETQY
>TRBV11-2
ASSFGIQTQY
>TRBV27
ASSSWVGTMNTEAF
>TRBV5-1
ASRNRDTGYNEQF
>TRBV4-1
ASSQRPLGQSNTEAF
>TRBV9
ASSGVSLSTGELF
>TRBV7-9
ASSKTSGVGELF
>TRBV28
ASSLSGGSSYEQY
>TRBV5-1
ASSWGPGRWDEQY
>TRBV25-1
ASSDGRYNSPLH
>TRBV5-1
ASSLTGGTYEQY
>TRBV27
ASSFGGLREAF
>TRBV28
ASSFPTSGGPNLQETQY